Sequencing of this T cell receptor beta chain was carried out in a study of T cells in Graves' hyperthyroidism and ophthalmopathy. Trimming took off 0 bases at V and 7 bases at J, with 20 bases between the two ends. The CDR3 runs to 16 residues. Germline V CDR1 and CDR2: SGDLS, YYNGEE. Amplification targeted TCR beta CDR3 regions from RNA transcripts. The study used the HTBI primer set for a first-round RT-PCR of the TCR CDR3. TCRdb ran MiXCR on the multiplex PCR reads and lists one entry per CDR3 protein. The sample lists a few hundred thousand distinct CDR3 sequences; roughly 15% were seen once. This clonotype was seen at least ten times.

The chain employs TRBV9 and TRBJ2-7; unclear D gene. The origin of this receptor is a woman between 40 and 55 years old with Graves' ophthalmopathy. Sample: blood. The DNA for the CDR3 is TGTGCCAGCAGCGTAGAGGCATCTTTGAACGGTCGTGAGCAGTACTTC. The encoded protein is CASSVEASLNGREQYF.